What follows are 8 T cell receptor beta chains derived from one specimen sequenced in a study of tumor and adjacent non-tumor tissue in lung cancer. No cell sorting was done before RNA was extracted from the tissue. Three rounds of nested PCR, following a modified ARM-PCR protocol, produced the TCRbeta library. TCRdb re-analysed the multiplex PCR reads in MiXCR, keeping a single row per CDR3 protein. The sample includes more than 75,000 distinct CDR3 sequences, around 70% of them seen just once. The sequenced sample consisted of lung tumor tissue. These receptors came from a woman in her 70s with non-small cell lung cancer.

V gene TRBV4-2 combines with J gene TRBJ1-6, with D possibly TRBD1 on 5 matching bases. CDR1 and CDR2 from the germline V gene are LGHNA and YNFKEQ. The CDR3 runs 15 residues. V lost 4 bases, J lost 18 bases, and 25 bases lay in between. This CDR3 reads CASSLWDGDNSHRHF. The CDR3 DNA reads TGTGCCAGCAGCCTATGGGACGGGGATAATTCGCACCGCCACTTT.

Concerning this clonotype: Germline and junction disagree at one end, which may indicate a read error. The gene calls are TRBV29-1 and TRBJ2-5; D unclear. The length of the CDR3 is 14 residues. CDR1 and CDR2 from the germline V gene are SQVTM and ANQGSEA. The CDR3 is CGVVATQLQDTQYF. The DNA for the CDR3 is TGCGGCGTTGTGGCTACACAACTTCAAGATACCCAGTACTTC.

In this sample, this clonotype turned up many times. The chain recombines TRBV6-6 with TRBJ2-3; 12 bases agree with TRBD2. Germline CDR1 and CDR2: MNHNY and SVGAGI (reference sequence). The CDR3 totals 15 residues. V lost 7 bases to trimming and J lost 2 bases; unmatched junction nucleotides: 4. This CDR3 reads CASTRTSGTTDTQYF. The CDR3 bases are TGTGCCAGCACCCGGACTAGCGGGACCACAGATACGCAGTATTTT.

In regard to this clonotype: Germline and junction disagree at one end, which may indicate a read error. CDR3 bases: TGTGCCAGCAGTTTAGGCAGGACGAATCAGACCCAGCATTTT. Amino acids: CASSLGRTNQTQHF. V gene TRBV28 combines with J gene TRBJ1-5; D remains unclear. The CDR3 is 14 amino acids. In germline, CDR1 is MDHEN, CDR2 SYDVKM. The variable domain in full, with the rest retrieved from reference TRBV28 and TRBJ1-5, is DVKVTQSSRYLVKRTGEKVFLECVQDMDHENMFWYRQDPGLGLRLIYFSYDVKMKEKGDIPEGYSVSREKKERFSLILESASTNQTSMYLCASSLGRTNQTQHFGDGTRLSIL.

The chain carries TRBV6-1 and TRBJ2-5, with 10 bases fitting TRBD2. V was pared by 4 bases and J by 5 bases, with 10 bases of the junction left unmatched. CDR3 length equals 16 residues. Germline CDR1 MNHNS, CDR2 SASEGT. CDR3 sequence: CASSGPSGRVRETQYF. The CDR3 DNA follows: TGTGCCAGCAGTGGACCGAGCGGGAGGGTGAGGGAGACCCAGTACTTC.

This clonotype was counted ten times or more. This chain connects TRBV6-2 or TRBV6-3 to TRBJ2-1, with 7 bases fitting TRBD1. CDR1 MNHEY and CDR2 SVGEGT come from the germline V gene. The CDR3 is made up of 13 amino acids. J was trimmed by 5 bases and V by 6 bases; bases with no gene match: 4. The CDR3 here is CASRGTGDNEQFF. The CDR3 nucleotides are TGTGCCAGCAGGGGCACAGGGGACAATGAGCAGTTCTTC.

Of note for this clonotype: Lacking the conserved final phenylalanine or tryptophan, this CDR3 likely reflects a read error. It is unclear where the CDR3 begins or ends on the DNA, so no DNA is shown, and the CDR3 is as TCRdb lists it. V is TRBV5-4 and J is TRBJ2-3; no DNA check was done on the table's D call, TRBD1. Germline loops: CDR1 SGHNT, CDR2 YYREEE (reference sequence). Ends included, the CDR3 has 15 residues. CDR3 in amino acids: CASSGRGRSTDTRYL.

A remark on this clonotype: The junction and the germline gene differ at one end; a read error may be behind it. The chain has TRBV29-1 and TRBJ2-2, with a weak D call TRBD2 (6 bases). The CDR3 consists of 14 residues. Germline V CDR1 and CDR2: SQVTM, ANQGSEA. The DNA of the CDR3 is TGTAGCGTTGTGTACCGGGGGTTTACCAGGGAGCTGTTTTTT. Translating gives CSVVYRGFTRELFF.